This TCR beta chain was identified in a study of blood T cell repertoires in COVID-19. The CDR3 spans 16 residues. Looked up from germline, CDR1 is SGHTA and CDR2 is FQGNSA. V gave up 1 base and J gave up 0 bases, with 9 bases separating them. The method was immunoSEQ multiplex PCR; TCRdb's version includes in-frame clones alone and lacks a portion of them. Of fewer than 200,000 clones listed, 80% to 90% were seen once; the top ten hold 9% to 15%. The clonotype comes from a woman aged 80 or older with COVID-19, enrolled during active disease. Material: peripheral blood. The chain employs TRBV7-2 and TRBJ2-2; no clear D. CDR3 nucleotide sequence: TGTGCCAGCAGCTTAGGGCCTCCGCCGAACACCGGGGAGCTGTTTTTT. It specifies CASSLGPPPNTGELFF.